The 24 T cell receptor beta chains reported below all come from one sample, sequenced in a study of cytomegalovirus exposure and HLA in healthy donors. The PCR had 60 Vbeta and 13 Jbeta primers. Sequencing was performed with immunoSEQ multiplex PCR; in TCRdb, only in-frame clones are kept and a portion is missing. The sample lists 110,000 or so clones, around 86% occurring once. Sequences were obtained from PBMCs. Receptors originate from a woman between 40 and 50 years old in good health and CMV-seronegative.

The rearrangement uses TRBV5-5 and TRBJ2-1, with TRBD2 matching over 8 bases. V shed 0 bases, J shed 0 bases, and the junction held 2 bases outside the gene matches. CDR1 is SGHKS and CDR2 is YYEKEE in the germline V gene (reference sequence). CDR3 length: 16 amino acids. The CDR3 spells CASSLVSGSSYNEQFF. The CDR3 region has the DNA TGTGCCAGCAGCTTGGTCAGCGGGAGCTCCTACAATGAGCAGTTCTTC. Full variable domain (missing parts from reference TRBV5-5 and TRBJ2-1): DAGVTQSPTHLIKTRGQQVTLRCSPISGHKSVSWYQQVLGQGPQFIFQYYEKEERGRGNFPDRFSARQFPNYSSELNVNALLLGDSALYLCASSLVSGSSYNEQFFGPGTRLTVL.

The genes are TRBV5-4 and TRBJ1-1; TRBD1 might be the D (6 bases). CDR3 length: 13 amino acids. V was pared by 7 bases and J by 0 bases, with 10 bases between. Germline-derived CDR1 and CDR2 are SGHNT and YYREEE (reference sequence). CDR3 bases: TGTGCCAGCCATAGGGACATGAACACTGAAGCTTTCTTT. Encoded protein: CASHRDMNTEAFF.

This chain links TRBV27 with TRBJ1-6, with 7 bases identical to TRBD1. V lost 8 bases to trimming and J lost 7 bases; unmatched junction nucleotides: 11. The V gene's germline CDR1 is MNHEY and CDR2 SMNVEV (reference sequence). The CDR3 is made up of 15 amino acids. Here the CDR3 reads CASGGLSQGNSPLHF. The CDR3 nucleotides are TGTGCCAGCGGGGGGTTATCACAGGGGAATTCACCCCTCCACTTT.

This sequence joins TRBV6-5 and TRBJ1-1; D unclear. V was clipped by 7 bases and J by 10 bases, with 10 bases between them. Germline CDR1 MNHEY, CDR2 SVGAGI. The CDR3 has 10 residues. Written as DNA, the CDR3 is TGTGCCAGCACCCCCTCCGGAGCTTTCTTT. As protein: CASTPSGAFF.

The CDR3 coding sequence is TGTGCCAGCAGCAGGTCAGGCTCTGGAAACACCATATATTTT. Amino acid sequence: CASSRSGSGNTIYF. The chain employs TRBV6-5 and TRBJ1-3, with unresolved D. Germline CDR1 is MNHEY and CDR2 is SVGAGI. This CDR3 spans 14 amino acids. V was pared by 6 bases and J by 0 bases, with 9 bases between.

This chain connects TRBV2 to TRBJ2-6; D possibly corresponds to TRBD1 (7 bases). The CDR3 runs 15 residues. Deletions cut 6 bases from V and 4 bases from J, with 13 bases between. CDR1 and CDR2 from the germline V gene are SNHLY and FYNNEI. The CDR3 sequence is CASSAQGGGANVLTF. The CDR3 DNA is TGTGCCAGCAGCGCCCAGGGGGGAGGGGCCAACGTCCTGACTTTC.

J is TRBJ2-3 and V is TRBV19; 7 positions match TRBD1. The V and J ends lost 10 bases and 0 bases, in that order; junction bases with no gene match: 16. The CDR3 is made up of 17 amino acids. Germline V gene lookup returns CDR1 LNHDA and CDR2 SQIVND (reference sequence). The CDR3 DNA sequence: TGTGCCACCAGTAAGGGGACCGGGACAGCGAGCACAGATACGCAGTATTTT. This codes for CATSKGTGTASTDTQYF.

The chain combines TRBV11-1 with TRBJ1-4; D is unclear. The CDR3 runs 15 residues. Trimming left V 2 bases short and J 1 base short, with 8 bases between. Germline V lookup: CDR1 SGHAT, CDR2 FQDESV (reference sequence). CDR3: CASSLNRGTNEKLFF. CDR3 nucleotide sequence: TGTGCCAGCAGCTTAAATCGGGGAACTAATGAAAAACTGTTTTTT. Full variable domain (rest looked up from reference TRBV11-1 and TRBJ1-4): EAEVAQSPRYKITEKSQAVAFWCDPISGHATLYWYRQILGQGPELLVQFQDESVVDDSQLPKDRFSAERLKGVDSTLKIQPAELGDSAMYLCASSLNRGTNEKLFFGSGTQLSVL.

As DNA, the CDR3 is TGTGCCAGTAGTACCCGGGGTAGCGGGAGGACTTACGAGCAGTACTTC. As protein: CASSTRGSGRTYEQYF. The chain carries TRBV19 and TRBJ2-7; 10 positions match TRBD2. CDR1 and CDR2 from the germline V gene are LNHDA and SQIVND (reference sequence). V lost 4 bases and J lost 4; bases outside the gene matches: 10. The CDR3 has 16 amino acids.

The rearrangement joins TRBV6-1 to TRBJ1-2; 11 bases match TRBD1. Trimming removed 2 bases from V and 7 bases from J; junction bases left unmatched: 9. The CDR3 loop spans 16 amino acids. CDR1 MNHNS and CDR2 SASEGT come from the germline V gene. The CDR3 is CASSELAGQGAGGYTF. The CDR3 region has the DNA TGTGCCAGCAGTGAACTCGCCGGACAGGGGGCGGGTGGCTACACCTTC.

The gene calls are TRBV6-1 and TRBJ1-1; 8 bases map to TRBD1. Per the germline V gene, CDR1 is MNHNS and CDR2 is SASEGT. The J segment lost 3 bases and the V segment lost 6 bases, leaving 3 bases of the junction unmatched. The CDR3 consists of 13 residues. CDR3 sequence reads: CASRTGGYTEAFF. The CDR3 coding sequence is TGTGCCAGCAGAACAGGGGGGTACACTGAAGCTTTCTTT.

This clone was observed once. The J gene is TRBJ2-5, the V gene TRBV2; 10 positions match TRBD1. This CDR3 contains 13 residues. Losses at the gene ends were 6 bases for V and 4 bases for J; bases not matched to a gene: 2. Germline V gene lookup returns CDR1 SNHLY and CDR2 FYNNEI. CDR3 sequence: CASSRTGGETQYF. CDR3 sequence (DNA): TGTGCCAGCAGCCGGACAGGGGGAGAGACCCAGTACTTC.

J is TRBJ2-1 and V is TRBV5-1; 8 nucleotides agree with TRBD2. The CDR3 is 14 residues long. Germline V lookup: CDR1 SGHRS, CDR2 YFSETQ. Trimming removed 4 bases from V and 8 bases from J; junction bases left unmatched: 8. This CDR3 reads CASSRERETDEQFF. In DNA form, the CDR3 reads TGCGCCAGCAGCAGGGAGCGGGAGACCGATGAGCAGTTCTTC.

This clone appeared a single time. V and J are TRBV7-3 and TRBJ1-1; TRBD1 might be the D (5 bases). CDR3 length: 16 residues. Trimming took off 5 bases at V and 7 bases at J, with 23 bases between the two ends. Germline V gives CDR1 SGHTA, CDR2 FQGTGA. CDR3 amino acids: CASSPILITGVDEAFF. The DNA of the CDR3 is TGTGCCAGCAGCCCCATCCTAATAACGGGGGTGGATGAAGCTTTCTTT. The complete variable domain, with remaining parts taken from reference TRBV7-3 and TRBJ1-1, reads GAGVSQTPSNKVTEKGKYVELRCDPISGHTALYWYRQSLGQGPEFLIYFQGTGAADDSGLPNDRFFAVRPEGSVSTLKIQRTERGDSAVYLCASSPILITGVDEAFFGQGTRLTVV.

This clone was seen only once. The rearrangement links TRBV18 to TRBJ2-7; TRBD2 is a possible D gene (6 bases). Germline values: CDR1 KGHSH, CDR2 LQKENI. Trimming removed 3 bases at V and 2 bases at J, with 14 bases between. The CDR3 has 15 residues. The CDR3 bases are TGTGCCAGCTCACCCCCGACTAGGGTTCCCTACGAGCAGTACTTC. The encoded protein is CASSPPTRVPYEQYF.

CDR3 amino acids: CASGAGDPYEQYF. The CDR3, as DNA: TGTGCCAGTGGGGCGGGAGACCCCTACGAGCAGTACTTC. The chain has TRBV19 and TRBJ2-7; 7 positions agree with TRBD2. There are 13 residues in the CDR3. Trimming took 8 bases from V and 2 from J; bases not matched to a gene: 6. Germline V gene sequence: CDR1 LNHDA, CDR2 SQIVND (reference sequence).

This rearrangement joins TRBV2 to TRBJ1-1, with 7 bases fitting TRBD1. The CDR3 runs 16 residues. The germline V gene has CDR1 SNHLY and CDR2 FYNNEI. V was pared by 8 bases and J by 4 bases, with 16 bases of the junction left unmatched. The CDR3 nucleotides are TGTGCCAGCCGCGGCACAGGGGCCTCCGTGGGCACTGAAGCTTTCTTT. Translating it yields CASRGTGASVGTEAFF.

This clone was picked up one time. V and J are TRBV27 and TRBJ1-2, with D maybe TRBD1 (5 bases). Germline V CDR1 and CDR2: MNHEY, SMNVEV (reference sequence). Deletions cut 6 bases from V and 8 bases from J, with 13 bases between. The CDR3 loop spans 12 amino acids. Here the CDR3 DNA reads TGTGCCAGCAGCAAGTCAGGGTTGGGCTACACCTTC. This encodes CASSKSGLGYTF.

This chain's CDR3 is CASSLPGEGNIQYF. The CDR3 DNA is TGTGCCAGCAGCTTGCCCGGGGAGGGAAACATTCAGTACTTC. This chain links TRBV5-8 with TRBJ2-4; TRBD2 agrees at 7 bases. V lost 1 base, J lost 6 bases, and 4 bases stayed unmatched. This CDR3 region has 14 residues. In germline, CDR1 is SGHTS, CDR2 YDEGEE.

A word on this clone: Other DNA variants within this sample encode the same CDR3. The V gene is TRBV5-1, the J gene TRBJ2-3; D gene ambiguous. Germline assignment: CDR1 SGHRS and CDR2 YFSETQ. Trimming shortened V by 2 bases and J by 2 bases, and 12 bases separated the two germline ends. The CDR3 has 15 residues. In DNA form, the CDR3 reads TGCGCCAGCAGCTTCAGGCAGTCCCTCACAGATACGCAGTATTTT. Its protein product is CASSFRQSLTDTQYF.

This chain links TRBV18 with TRBJ1-2; possibly TRBD1 for D (5 bases). The CDR3 consists of 15 residues. V dropped 4 bases and J dropped 7 bases, with 19 bases sitting between them. From germline, CDR1 is KGHSH and CDR2 LQKENI. The CDR3 DNA reads as TGTGCCAGCTCACACGACAGTGGGACTGGGTTTGGCTACACCTTC. This gives the protein CASSHDSGTGFGYTF.

The chain employs TRBV29-1 and TRBJ1-1, with 8 bases fitting TRBD1. J lost 5 bases, V lost 5 bases, and 7 bases had no gene match. Looked up from germline, CDR1 is SQVTM and CDR2 is ANQGSEA. The CDR3 has 13 residues. CDR3 region: CSVRQGSGTEAFF. The CDR3 bases are TGCAGCGTTCGACAGGGGAGTGGTACTGAAGCTTTCTTT.

This sequence joins TRBV2 and TRBJ2-2; the D is unclear. The V gene's germline CDR1 is SNHLY and CDR2 FYNNEI. CDR3 length: 13 residues. Trimming stripped 6 bases from V and 6 bases from J, with 11 bases between. The CDR3 DNA sequence: TGTGCCAGCAGAGCGAACACGCCCGGGGAGCTGTTTTTT. Its protein product is CASRANTPGELFF.

The rearrangement uses TRBV9 and TRBJ2-1; maybe TRBD2 (5 bases). The CDR3 has 16 residues. Trimming took 2 bases from V and 3 from J, leaving 15 bases between them. Germline CDR1 SGDLS, CDR2 YYNGEE. CDR3: CASSVESGLGYNEQFF. The CDR3 DNA reads TGTGCCAGCAGCGTTGAAAGCGGCCTCGGCTACAATGAGCAGTTCTTC.